These 13 T cell receptor beta chains originate from one sample sequenced in a study of blood T cell repertoires in COVID-19. The assay was immunoSEQ multiplex PCR, and TCRdb's table has in-frame clones only and misses some. Of over 150,000 clones in the sample, roughly 80% are singletons; the top ten hold about 8.8%. Sequenced sample: peripheral blood. These receptors all come from a woman older than 75 with COVID-19, enrolled during active disease.

V gene TRBV7-2 combines with J gene TRBJ2-5; perhaps TRBD1 as D (6 bases). This CDR3 has 16 amino acids. V lost 0 bases and J lost 2, with 13 bases in between. Germline V gene data show CDR1 as SGHTA and CDR2 as FQGNSA. The CDR3 DNA sequence: TGTGCCAGCAGCTTAGCGGCTAGCAGGGGTCAAGAGACCCAGTACTTC. This gives the protein CASSLAASRGQETQYF. Full variable domain (remainder filled in from reference TRBV7-2 and TRBJ2-5): GAGVSQSPSNKVTEKGKDVELRCDPISGHTALYWYRQSLGQGLEFLIYFQGNSAPDKSGLPSDRFSAERTGGSVSTLTIQRTQQEDSAVYLCASSLAASRGQETQYFGPGTRLLVL.

The V call is TRBV9, the J call TRBJ2-3, with 7 bases identical to TRBD2. This CDR3 is built from 15 residues. The germline CDR1 and CDR2 sequences are SGDLS and YYNGEE. The ends lost 4 bases at V and 2 bases at J; junction bases unmatched: 7. The CDR3 DNA reads as TGTGCCAGCAGCTCTCCTAGCGGAGCCACAGATACGCAGTATTTT. It encodes CASSSPSGATDTQYF. Drawing the rest from reference TRBV9 and TRBJ2-3, the complete variable domain is DSGVTQTPKHLITATGQRVTLRCSPRSGDLSVYWYQQSLDQGLQFLIQYYNGEERAKGNILERFSAQQFPDLHSELNLSSLELGDSALYFCASSSPSGATDTQYFGPGTRLTVL.

The rearrangement joins TRBV7-6 to TRBJ1-2, with 7 bases lining up with TRBD1. The CDR3 is 15 residues long. V lost 4 bases to trimming and J lost 5 bases; unmatched junction nucleotides: 10. CDR1 is SGHVS and CDR2 is FNYEAQ in the germline V gene. The CDR3 spells CASSSRATGAYGYTF. Written as DNA, the CDR3 is TGTGCCAGCAGCTCTAGGGCTACAGGGGCGTATGGCTACACCTTC.

V gene TRBV6-5 combines with J gene TRBJ1-2, with 8 bases aligning to TRBD1. Per germline, CDR1 MNHEY and CDR2 SVGAGI. This CDR3 is built from 14 residues. J was trimmed by 6 bases and V by 4 bases; bases with no gene match: 7. CDR3 DNA: TGTGCCAGCAGTTTCCACCAGGGGGCGGATGGCTACACCTTC. Protein product: CASSFHQGADGYTF.

The chain has TRBV27 and TRBJ2-3, with 8 bases that match TRBD2. The CDR3 is 13 amino acids. Germline V gives CDR1 MNHEY, CDR2 SMNVEV (reference sequence). Trimming removed 7 bases from V and 5 bases from J; junction bases left unmatched: 5. The CDR3 loop reads CASTLRGGDTQYF. CDR3 bases: TGTGCCAGCACCTTACGGGGGGGAGATACGCAGTATTTT.

In this sample, this clone turned up a few times. This sequence joins TRBV7-2 and TRBJ2-1; D is perhaps TRBD2 (6 bases). V was shortened by 1 base and J by 0 bases, with 19 bases between the two germline ends. Germline values: CDR1 SGHTA, CDR2 FQGNSA. The CDR3 loop spans 19 amino acids. CDR3 loop: CASSLVSSVNRISYNEQFF. CDR3 coding DNA: TGTGCCAGCAGCTTAGTGTCTAGCGTCAACCGAATCTCCTACAATGAGCAGTTCTTC.

V is TRBV5-1 and J is TRBJ2-6; weak D call: TRBD2 (6 bases). The length of the CDR3 is 18 residues. The germline V gene encodes CDR1 SGHRS and CDR2 YFSETQ. V was clipped by 6 bases and J by 0 bases, with 19 bases between them. CDR3 sequence (DNA): TGCGCCAGCACCCGGGGAGGACTTCGTTCCTCTGGGGCCAACGTCCTGACTTTC. Its translation is CASTRGGLRSSGANVLTF.

This CDR3 reads CASEDRVSSYEQYF. The CDR3 DNA sequence: TGTGCCAGCGAAGACAGGGTAAGCTCCTACGAGCAGTACTTC. This chain uses TRBV7-9 with TRBJ2-7, with 7 bases aligning to TRBD1. The CDR3 is made up of 14 amino acids. Trimming at V came to 8 bases and at J to 0 bases, leaving 7 bases not matched to a gene. Germline loops: CDR1 SEHNR, CDR2 FQNEAQ (reference sequence).

The chain has TRBV2 and TRBJ1-2, with TRBD1 as a possible D gene (6 bases). CDR3 length equals 11 residues. Between the trimmed V and J ends, which lost 7 bases and 4 bases, there was a span of 7 bases. Germline loops: CDR1 SNHLY, CDR2 FYNNEI. DNA for the CDR3: TGTGCCAGCAAACAGGGCTATGGCTACACCTTC. Translation gives CASKQGYGYTF.

The chain joins TRBV6-1 to TRBJ2-7; 9 bases match TRBD2. The germline V gene encodes CDR1 MNHNS and CDR2 SASEGT. V trimming: 0 bases; J trimming: 2 bases; junction bases outside the gene matches: 2. This CDR3 has 15 amino acids. CDR3 residues: CASSEAPSGAYEQYF. DNA for the CDR3: TGTGCCAGCAGTGAAGCTCCTAGCGGGGCCTACGAGCAGTACTTC.

This chain uses TRBV5-1 with TRBJ1-4; D is unresolved. The CDR3 runs 15 residues. The V end was cut by 6 bases, the J end by 0 bases, with 12 bases between. Germline-derived CDR1 and CDR2 are SGHRS and YFSETQ. The chain's CDR3 is CASTPGGATNEKLFF. The DNA for the CDR3 is TGCGCCAGCACCCCCGGAGGTGCAACTAATGAAAAACTGTTTTTT.

The chain carries TRBV19 and TRBJ1-5; TRBD1 matches at 10 bases. The ends lost 3 bases at V and 1 base at J; junction bases unmatched: 3. CDR1 and CDR2 (germline): LNHDA, SQIVND (reference sequence). The CDR3 extends over 16 amino acids. The CDR3 sequence: CASSMWDRGSNQPQHF. The CDR3 coding sequence is TGTGCCAGTAGTATGTGGGACAGGGGAAGCAATCAGCCCCAGCATTTT.

The CDR3 is CAISESPRGTGELFF. Here the CDR3 DNA reads TGTGCCATCAGTGAGTCTCCTAGGGGCACCGGGGAGCTGTTTTTT. The V gene is TRBV10-3, the J gene TRBJ2-2; weak D call: TRBD1 (5 bases). V was pared by 0 bases and J by 4 bases, with 9 bases between. The germline V gene encodes CDR1 ENHRY and CDR2 SYGVKD. This CDR3 comprises 15 residues.